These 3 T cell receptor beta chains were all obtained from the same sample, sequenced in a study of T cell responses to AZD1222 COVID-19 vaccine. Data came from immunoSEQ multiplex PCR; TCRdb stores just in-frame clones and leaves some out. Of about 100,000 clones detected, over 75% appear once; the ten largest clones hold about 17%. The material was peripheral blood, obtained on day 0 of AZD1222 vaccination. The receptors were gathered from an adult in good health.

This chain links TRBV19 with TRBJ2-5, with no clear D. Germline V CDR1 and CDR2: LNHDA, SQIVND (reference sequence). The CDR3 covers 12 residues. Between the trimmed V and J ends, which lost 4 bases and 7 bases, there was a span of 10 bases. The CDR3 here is CASSTTLGTQYF. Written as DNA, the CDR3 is TGTGCCAGTAGTACCACCCTCGGGACCCAGTACTTC.

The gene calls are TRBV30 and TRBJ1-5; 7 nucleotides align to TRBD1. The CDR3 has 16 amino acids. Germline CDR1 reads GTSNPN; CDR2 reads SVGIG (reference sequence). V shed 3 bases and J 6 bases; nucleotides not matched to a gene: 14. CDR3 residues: CAWSDGPTGVGQPQHF. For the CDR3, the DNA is TGTGCCTGGAGCGATGGACCCACAGGGGTCGGTCAGCCCCAGCATTTT.

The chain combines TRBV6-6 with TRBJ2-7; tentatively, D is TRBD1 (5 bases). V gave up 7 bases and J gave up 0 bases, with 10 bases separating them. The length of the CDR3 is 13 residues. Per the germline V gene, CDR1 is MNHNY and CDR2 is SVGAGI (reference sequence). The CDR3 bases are TGTGCCAGCAACCGACAGAGCTCCTACGAGCAGTACTTC. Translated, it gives CASNRQSSYEQYF.